The clone carrying this TCR beta chain was recorded a few times. The source of the sample is a study of blood T cell repertoires in COVID-19. Study-wide background: Spain, Italy and the United States supplied samples that represented acute and convalescent COVID-19. T cells, B-cell-depleted T cells, or PBMCs supplied cDNA or gDNA.

Repertoires were generated with immunoSEQ multiplex PCR, while TCRdb's copy carries only in-frame clones and drops some. Of 60,000 to 80,000 clones in the sample, roughly 85% are singletons; the top ten hold 20% to 25%. Trimming shortened V by 4 bases and J by 4 bases, and 13 bases separated the two germline ends. Germline assignment: CDR1 SQVTM and CDR2 ANQGSEA. The CDR3 is 13 residues long. The chain has TRBV29-1 and TRBJ1-2; possible D gene TRBD1, 6 bases. This receptor was identified in a man over 45 with acute or convalescent COVID-19. The sequenced material came from peripheral blood. The CDR3: CSVVTGLTYGYTF. The DNA for the CDR3 is TGCAGCGTTGTTACAGGGTTGACCTATGGCTACACCTTC. Complete variable domain (other parts from reference TRBV29-1 and TRBJ1-2): SAVISQKPSRDICQRGTSLTIQCQVDSQVTMMFWYRQQPGQSLTLIATANQGSEATYESGFVIDKFPISRPNLTFSTLTVSNMSPEDSSIYLCSVVTGLTYGYTFGSGTRLTVV.